A selection of T cell receptor beta chains follows, all from one sample in a study of blood T cells in healthy people across ages. A single record per CDR3 protein comes from TCRdb applying MiXCR to the 5' RACE reads. This repertoire shows 1.8 million or so distinct CDR3 sequences, roughly two fifths found once; its top ten account for roughly 24%. The sample taken for sequencing was blood. The origin of the receptors is a human donor in good health. Both conserved end residues are part of each CDR3. A D gene is named only where the DNA matches it firmly. The size field is filled for only some rows; it gives once, few, many or a size class.

.	TRBV12-3/TRBV12-4	.	TRBJ1-2	TGTGCCAGCAGCCCCCTGGGTGTAGCGAGGGGCTACACCTTC	CASSPLGVARGYTF
.	TRBV7-2	TRBD1	TRBJ2-3	TGTGCCAGCAGTCCGGGACAGGGGACAGATGCGCAGTATTTT	CASSPGQGTDAQYF
few	TRBV7-9	.	TRBJ1-2	TGTGCCAGCAGCTTAGTTACAAATCACTATGGCTACACCTTC	CASSLVTNHYGYTF
.	TRBV5-1	.	TRBJ2-1	TGCGCCAGCAGCTCGGGAAGCAATAACTATGAGCAGTTCTTC	CASSSGSNNYEQFF
.	TRBV4-2	.	TRBJ1-6	TGTGCCAGCAGCCAAGAAGGTGGGGAGGGGTGGGGATCACCCCTCCACTTT	CASSQEGGEGWGSPLHF
.	TRBV28	.	TRBJ1-1	TGTGCCAGCAGTTTACTTCGGCTGATAAACACTGAAGCTTTCTTT	CASSLLRLINTEAFF
.	TRBV9	.	TRBJ1-2	TGTGCCAGCAGCGTAGAGGAAGGGGTGCCCGAGTATGGCTACACCTTC	CASSVEEGVPEYGYTF
.	TRBV5-1	.	TRBJ1-1	TGCGCCAGCAGCAACAGTGGACCCCTTCAGACTGAAGCTTTCTTT	CASSNSGPLQTEAFF
.	TRBV7-9	.	TRBJ2-5	TGTGCCAGCAGCCCCCAGTGGGGTCCAGAGACCCAGTACTTC	CASSPQWGPETQYF
.	TRBV9	.	TRBJ2-7	TGTGCCAGCAGCCCCAGGGGGGACGGTGAGATCCACGAGCAGTACTTC	CASSPRGDGEIHEQYF
few	TRBV11-1	TRBD2	TRBJ2-3	TGTGCCAGCAGCTTTGAGTTGGCGGGAGCAGATACGCAGTATTTT	CASSFELAGADTQYF
many	TRBV5-1	.	TRBJ1-6	TGCGCCAGCAGCTGGGGGACGCCGAATTCACCCCTCCACTTT	CASSWGTPNSPLHF
once	TRBV6-1	.	TRBJ2-7	TGTGCCAGCAGTGGAACTTGGCAGACCTACGAGCAGTACTTC	CASSGTWQTYEQYF
.	TRBV10-3	.	TRBJ2-5	TGTGCCATCAGTGACAGAGAGACCCAGTACTTC	CAISDRETQYF
.	TRBV7-3	.	TRBJ1-2	TGTGCCAGCAGTACCGGAGGTCTGAGGGGCTACACCTTC	CASSTGGLRGYTF
few	TRBV20-1	.	TRBJ1-2	TGCAGTGCTAGAGACACGAAACAGGGAGTGCGTGGCTACACCTTC	CSARDTKQGVRGYTF
few	TRBV6-5	.	TRBJ1-2	TGTGCCAGCAGTTATACACACATAAATGGCTACACCTTC	CASSYTHINGYTF
.	TRBV3-1	.	TRBJ1-5	TGTGCCAGCAGCCTACGGTGGGACACAGATACGCAGCATTTT	CASSLRWDTDTQHF
.	TRBV12-3/TRBV12-4	.	TRBJ2-7	TGTGCCAGCAGTGTCACGGCAGGGTACGAGCAGTACTTC	CASSVTAGYEQYF
.	TRBV7-2	TRBD2	TRBJ2-5	TGTGCCAGCAGCTCTCTAGCGGGGGGGCCAGGGGAGACCCAGTACTTC	CASSSLAGGPGETQYF
few	TRBV11-3	.	TRBJ2-1	TGTGCCAGCAGCCTCAATTACGAGACCCAGTTCTTC	CASSLNYETQFF
few	TRBV4-2	.	TRBJ2-2	TGTGCCAGCAGCCTGCAGGGGTCCGGGGAGCTGTTTTTT	CASSLQGSGELFF
few	TRBV6-2/TRBV6-3	.	TRBJ1-1	TGTGCCAGCAGTTATGGGGAATCCACTGAAGCTTTCTTT	CASSYGESTEAFF
.	TRBV7-9	.	TRBJ2-5	TGTGCCAGCATGGGGGGGCGGGAAGCGACCCAGTACTTC	CASMGGREATQYF
.	TRBV20-1	.	TRBJ1-1	TGCAGTGCTAGAGATCAGGCAGGCTACACTGAAGCTTTCTTT	CSARDQAGYTEAFF
few	TRBV7-3	TRBD2	TRBJ2-3	TGTGCCAGCAGCTTAAGGGGCGGGGGGGCGGCAGATACGCAGTATTTT	CASSLRGGGAADTQYF